This T cell receptor (beta chain) comes out of a study of cytomegalovirus exposure and HLA in healthy donors. Primers included in the PCR were 60 Vbeta and 13 Jbeta primers. Repertoires were generated with immunoSEQ multiplex PCR, while TCRdb's copy carries only in-frame clones and drops some. The sample contains 75,000 to 90,000 clones, around 70% of which appear only once. This clone turned up a few times. The CDR3 totals 15 residues. Looked up from germline, CDR1 is SNHLY and CDR2 is FYNNEI. V dropped 8 bases and J dropped 4; count of bases not matched to a gene: 8. Sequencing was carried out using PBMCs. The clonotype was recovered from a middle-aged woman in good health and CMV-seropositive. The chain uses TRBV2 and TRBJ2-3, with 11 positions matching TRBD1. The CDR3 nucleotides are TGTGCCAGCGGCTGGACAGGGGGCGTCGCAGATACGCAGTATTTT. It encodes CASGWTGGVADTQYF.